The clone carrying this T cell receptor (beta chain) appeared many times. Its antigen is as yet unknown. The germline V gene has CDR1 MNHNY and CDR2 SVGAGI (reference sequence). The CDR3 is 11 amino acids. Trimming took off 10 bases at V and 6 bases at J, with 13 bases between the two ends. This sample is drawn from a study of molecular identifiers for immune sequencing clone quantification. Study summary: In replicates, RNA from around 20,000 or 100,000 naive CD8 cells was divided five ways and four parts were sequenced. Overall study findings and caveats: More than 99% of effector molecules, versus under 1% of naive-cell molecules, belonged to clones above 20 RNA copies.

TCRdb ran MiXCR on the PCR reads and lists one entry per CDR3 protein. The sample has approximately 59,000 distinct CDR3 sequences, about 18% seen once; the top ten hold roughly 1.6%. Sorting selected naive CD8 T cells with a CD8+CD4-CCR7+CD45RA+ phenotype. The chain is built from TRBV6-6 and TRBJ2-7; TRBD1 might be the D (6 bases). Input material: naive CD8+ T cells from blood, with Jurkat cell RNA spiked in. Documented subset: FACS-sorted CD8+CD4-CCR7+CD45RA+ naive T cells. The clonotype was recovered from a human donor in good health. Some libraries in this study had Jurkat cell RNA spiked in. DNA of the CDR3: TGTGCCACCGAAAAGGGGGTCGAGCAGTACTTC. It is translated as CATEKGVEQYF.